These T cell receptor beta chains were read from a single sample in a study of blood T cell repertoires in COVID-19. Here immunoSEQ multiplex PCR was the method, and the copy in TCRdb shows in-frame clones only, minus some. This table holds about 270,000 clones, 86% found once. The sequencing sample was made of PBMCs or T cells enriched from blood (not recorded which). The receptors were gathered from a woman under 30 who had recovered from COVID-19. The CDR3 runs from the conserved cysteine through the conserved F or W. The order of the fields is D gene, J gene, clone size, V gene, CDR3 length, CDR3 protein, CDR3 DNA. The D gene is left open where the match is weak. Rows give clone size only sometimes, using once, few, many, or a class for an expanded clone.

.	TRBJ1-2	.	TRBV10-3	14	CAISESGRAGGYTF	TGTGCCATCAGTGAGTCTGGCAGGGCAGGTGGCTACACCTTC
.	TRBJ1-6	.	TRBV11-3	14	CASSLGDIYTPLHF	TGTGCCAGCAGCTTAGGGGACATATACACACCCCTCCACTTT
TRBD2	TRBJ2-7	.	TRBV19	14	CASSPGGGSYEQYF	TGTGCCAGTAGCCCCGGGGGGGGCTCCTACGAGCAGTACTTC
.	TRBJ2-7	.	TRBV3-1/TRBV3-2	15	CASSQDNGPPYEQYF	TGTGCCAGCAGCCAAGATAATGGCCCTCCCTACGAGCAGTACTTC
TRBD2	TRBJ2-7	.	TRBV10-1	20	CASKGYRLPGGSGVSYEQYF	TGCGCCAGCAAAGGATACCGACTCCCCGGGGGTAGCGGGGTCTCCTACGAGCAGTACTTC
TRBD1	TRBJ2-7	once	TRBV9	15	CASSVGSGQGREQYF	TGTGCCAGCAGCGTGGGATCGGGACAGGGGCGTGAGCAGTACTTC
TRBD1	TRBJ2-1	.	TRBV25-1	15	CASDSGQAPYNEQFF	TGTGCCAGCGACTCGGGACAGGCGCCCTACAATGAGCAGTTCTTC
.	TRBJ2-3	.	TRBV10-3	14	CAIMGDINRDTQYF	TGTGCCATCATGGGGGACATCAACAGGGATACGCAGTATTTT
TRBD1	TRBJ2-1	.	TRBV28	17	CASSYRWTGGRRNEQFF	TGTGCCAGCAGTTACAGATGGACAGGGGGTCGACGGAATGAGCAGTTCTTC
.	TRBJ2-1	.	TRBV28	15	CASRSDREGYNEQFF	TGTGCCAGCAGGTCGGACAGGGAGGGGTACAATGAGCAGTTCTTC
TRBD2	TRBJ2-3	.	TRBV7-2	17	CASSFRGLAARIDTQYF	TGTGCCAGCAGCTTCCGGGGACTAGCGGCTCGAATTGATACGCAGTATTTT
TRBD2	TRBJ2-7	.	TRBV28	15	CASSFAREGRYEQYF	TGTGCCAGCAGTTTCGCACGGGAGGGCCGCTACGAGCAGTACTTC
.	TRBJ2-7	.	TRBV7-9	14	CASSFWLGGDEQYF	TGTGCCAGCAGCTTTTGGCTTGGGGGCGACGAGCAGTACTTC
TRBD2	TRBJ2-1	.	TRBV5-1	14	CASSTVAGADEQFF	TGCGCCAGCAGCACCGTAGCGGGAGCCGATGAGCAGTTCTTC
TRBD1	TRBJ1-1	.	TRBV11-3	15	CASSSSRGRGTEAFF	TGTGCCAGCAGCTCATCAAGGGGGCGAGGCACTGAAGCTTTCTTT
.	TRBJ2-1	.	TRBV7-9	13	CASSLDWENEQFF	TGTGCCAGCAGCTTAGACTGGGAGAATGAGCAGTTCTTC
.	TRBJ1-1	.	TRBV27	14	CASSEGGGGPEAFF	TGTGCCAGCAGTGAGGGTGGGGGGGGCCCTGAAGCTTTCTTT
TRBD1	TRBJ1-4	.	TRBV18	16	CASSPKQGALSEKLFF	TGTGCCAGCTCACCTAAACAGGGGGCGCTGAGTGAAAAACTGTTTTTT
TRBD2	TRBJ2-7	.	TRBV11-2	15	CASSVTSGSVYEQYF	TGTGCCAGCAGCGTTACTAGCGGGAGTGTGTACGAGCAGTACTTC
.	TRBJ1-3	few	TRBV7-2	16	CASSSIRGSGGNTIYF	TGTGCCAGCAGCTCCATCCGGGGTAGTGGTGGAAACACCATATATTTT
TRBD1	TRBJ2-7	.	TRBV6-5	15	CASSYSGQGTYEQYF	TGTGCCAGCAGTTACAGTGGACAGGGGACCTACGAGCAGTACTTC
.	TRBJ2-1	few	TRBV5-4	12	CASSLGDNEQFF	TGTGCCAGCAGCTTGGGAGACAATGAGCAGTTCTTC
.	TRBJ1-1	.	TRBV5-1	15	CASSWLSGGATEAFF	TGCGCCAGCAGCTGGTTATCCGGTGGGGCCACTGAAGCTTTCTTT
TRBD1	TRBJ1-2	.	TRBV27	13	CASSRDRAGGYTF	TGTGCCAGCAGCCGGGACAGGGCGGGAGGCTACACCTTC
TRBD1	TRBJ1-4	.	TRBV5-1	14	CASSPRGTNEKLFF	TGCGCCAGCAGCCCCAGGGGGACTAATGAAAAACTGTTTTTT
.	TRBJ2-5	.	TRBV11-2	14	CASSLDRERETQYF	TGTGCCAGCAGCTTAGACCGGGAAAGGGAGACCCAGTACTTC
.	TRBJ2-3	.	TRBV7-2	12	CASRAAFSPQYF	TGTGCCAGCAGAGCCGCCTTTTCGCCGCAGTATTTT
.	TRBJ2-2	.	TRBV2	14	CASSERRFAGELFF	TGTGCCAGCAGTGAACGTCGGTTTGCCGGGGAGCTGTTTTTT
TRBD2	TRBJ2-5	once	TRBV18	14	CASSPRTSGETQYF	TGTGCCAGCTCACCAAGGACTAGTGGAGAGACCCAGTACTTC
TRBD2	TRBJ2-3	once	TRBV7-9	17	CASSSPQTSGATDTQYF	TGTGCCAGCAGCTCCCCGCAAACGAGCGGGGCTACAGATACGCAGTATTTT
.	TRBJ1-5	.	TRBV19	14	CASSIVVREELQHF	TGTGCCAGTAGTATAGTAGTCAGGGAGGAGCTCCAGCATTTT
TRBD1	TRBJ2-7	.	TRBV2	14	CASSEDRGSYEQYF	TGTGCCAGCAGTGAAGACAGGGGATCCTACGAGCAGTACTTC
TRBD1	TRBJ1-5	.	TRBV5-5	15	CASSSQGVGNQPQHF	TGTGCCAGCAGCAGCCAGGGGGTAGGCAATCAGCCCCAGCATTTT
.	TRBJ1-1	.	TRBV18	14	CASSPDVGVTEAFF	TGTGCCAGCTCACCAGATGTAGGGGTCACTGAAGCTTTCTTT
TRBD1	TRBJ2-1	.	TRBV11-3	14	CASSLDAGGDEQFF	TGTGCCAGCAGCTTAGACGCAGGGGGCGATGAGCAGTTCTTC
.	TRBJ1-1	.	TRBV10-2	13	CASSERVGTEAFF	TGCGCCAGCAGTGAGAGAGTCGGCACTGAAGCTTTCTTT
TRBD1	TRBJ2-3	.	TRBV9	15	CASSLGQGFTDTQYF	TGTGCCAGCAGCCTTGGACAGGGCTTTACAGATACGCAGTATTTT
TRBD1	TRBJ1-1	.	TRBV4-1	15	CASSQATGANTEAFF	TGCGCCAGCAGCCAAGCGACAGGGGCGAACACTGAAGCTTTCTTT
TRBD2	TRBJ2-1	.	TRBV14	14	CASSQTSAYNEQFF	TGTGCCAGCAGCCAAACTAGCGCCTACAATGAGCAGTTCTTC
.	TRBJ2-4	.	TRBV19	16	CASSIDHQGGLNIQYF	TGTGCCAGTAGTATAGATCATCAGGGGGGACTAAACATTCAGTACTTC
.	TRBJ1-4	.	TRBV2	13	CASRASTNEKLFF	TGTGCCAGCAGAGCCTCAACTAATGAAAAACTGTTTTTT
.	TRBJ1-2	.	TRBV5-1	14	CASSPGDGIYGYTF	TGCGCCAGCAGCCCGGGGGACGGAATATATGGCTACACCTTC